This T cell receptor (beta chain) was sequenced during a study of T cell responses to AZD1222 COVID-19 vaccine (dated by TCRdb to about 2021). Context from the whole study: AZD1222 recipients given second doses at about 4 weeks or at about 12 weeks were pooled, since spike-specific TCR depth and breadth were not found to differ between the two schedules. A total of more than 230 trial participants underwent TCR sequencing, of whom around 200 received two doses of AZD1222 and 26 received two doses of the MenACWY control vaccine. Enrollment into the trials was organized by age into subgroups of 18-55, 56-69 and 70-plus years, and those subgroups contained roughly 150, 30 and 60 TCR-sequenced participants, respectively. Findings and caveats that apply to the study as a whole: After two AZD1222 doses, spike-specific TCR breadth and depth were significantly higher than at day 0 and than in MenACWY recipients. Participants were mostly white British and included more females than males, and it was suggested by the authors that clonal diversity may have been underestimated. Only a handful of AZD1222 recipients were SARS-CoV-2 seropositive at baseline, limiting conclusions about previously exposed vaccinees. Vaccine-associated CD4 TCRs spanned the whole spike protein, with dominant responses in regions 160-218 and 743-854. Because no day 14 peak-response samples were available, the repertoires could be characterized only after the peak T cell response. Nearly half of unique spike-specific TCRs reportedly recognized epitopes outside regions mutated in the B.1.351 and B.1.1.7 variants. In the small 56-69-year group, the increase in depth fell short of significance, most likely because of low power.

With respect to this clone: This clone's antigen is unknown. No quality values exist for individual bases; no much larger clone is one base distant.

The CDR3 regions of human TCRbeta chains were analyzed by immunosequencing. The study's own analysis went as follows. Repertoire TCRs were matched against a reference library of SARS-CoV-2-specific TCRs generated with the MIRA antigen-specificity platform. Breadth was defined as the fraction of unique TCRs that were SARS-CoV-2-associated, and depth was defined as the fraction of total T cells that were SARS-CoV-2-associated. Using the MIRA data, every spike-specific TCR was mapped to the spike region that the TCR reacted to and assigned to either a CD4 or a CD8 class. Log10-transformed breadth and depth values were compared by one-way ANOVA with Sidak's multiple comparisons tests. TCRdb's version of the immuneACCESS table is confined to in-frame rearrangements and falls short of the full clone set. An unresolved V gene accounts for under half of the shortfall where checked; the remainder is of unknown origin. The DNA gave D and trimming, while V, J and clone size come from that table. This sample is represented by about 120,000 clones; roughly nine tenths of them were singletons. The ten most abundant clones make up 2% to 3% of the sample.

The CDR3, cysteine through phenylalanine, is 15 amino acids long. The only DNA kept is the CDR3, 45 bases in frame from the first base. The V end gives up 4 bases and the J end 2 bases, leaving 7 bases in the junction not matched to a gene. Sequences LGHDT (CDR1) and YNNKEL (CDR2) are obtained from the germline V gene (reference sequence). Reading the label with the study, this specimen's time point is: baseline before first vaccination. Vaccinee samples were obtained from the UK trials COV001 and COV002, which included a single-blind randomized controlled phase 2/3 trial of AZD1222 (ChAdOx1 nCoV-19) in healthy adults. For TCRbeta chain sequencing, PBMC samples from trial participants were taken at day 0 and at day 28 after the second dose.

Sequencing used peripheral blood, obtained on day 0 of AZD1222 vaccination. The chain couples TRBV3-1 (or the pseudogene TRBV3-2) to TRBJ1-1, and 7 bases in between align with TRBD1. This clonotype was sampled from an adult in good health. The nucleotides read TGTGCCAGCAGCCGATCCGGGACAGCCAACACTGAAGCTTTCTTT. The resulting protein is CASSRSGTANTEAFF.